This T cell receptor beta chain was identified during a study of T cell responses to AZD1222 COVID-19 vaccine. General observations from the study: It should be noted that donors were predominantly white British and more often female, and clonal diversity was possibly underestimated. Unmutated variant regions are reportedly the target of nearly half of TCRs that are spike-specific.

Details on this clone: Its matching antigen is unknown.

Germline V gives CDR1 MNHEY, CDR2 SMNVEV (reference sequence). The length of the CDR3 is 15 residues. V gave up 2 bases and J gave up 1 base, with 9 bases separating them. Here immunoSEQ multiplex PCR was the method, and the copy in TCRdb shows in-frame clones only, minus some. The repertoire consists of over 85,000 clones, with roughly 84% occurring once and the leading ten covering 14%. The chain has TRBV27 and TRBJ1-5; D unresolved. Sequenced here: peripheral blood, sampled 28 days after the second AZD1222 dose. This TCR was sampled from an adult who received the AZD1222 COVID-19 vaccine. The CDR3 spells CASSLGRGSNQPQHF. The CDR3 DNA is TGTGCCAGCAGTTTAGGGCGCGGGAGCAATCAGCCCCAGCATTTT.